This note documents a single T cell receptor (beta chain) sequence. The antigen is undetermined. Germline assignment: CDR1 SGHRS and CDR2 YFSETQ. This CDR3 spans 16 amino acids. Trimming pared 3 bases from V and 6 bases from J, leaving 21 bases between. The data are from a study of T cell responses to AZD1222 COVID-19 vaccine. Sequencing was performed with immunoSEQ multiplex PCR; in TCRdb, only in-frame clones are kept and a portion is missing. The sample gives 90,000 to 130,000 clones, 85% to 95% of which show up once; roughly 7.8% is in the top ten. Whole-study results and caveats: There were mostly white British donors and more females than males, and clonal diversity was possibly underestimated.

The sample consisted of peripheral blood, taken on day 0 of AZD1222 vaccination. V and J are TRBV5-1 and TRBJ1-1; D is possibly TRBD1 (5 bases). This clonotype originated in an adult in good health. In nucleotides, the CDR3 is TGCGCCAGCAGCTCACGCCCGGCAGGGTCCAGCGCTGAAGCTTTCTTT. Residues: CASSSRPAGSSAEAFF.